The rows below give T cell receptor beta chains drawn from one sample of a study of post-analysis software for immune sequencing data. TCRdb analysed the PCR reads with MiXCR anew, one entry per CDR3 protein. The sample gives more than 500,000 distinct CDR3 sequences, approximately 31% of which show up once; approximately 6% is in the top ten. Material: blood. The receptors shown here come from a girl aged 2 to 17 with multiple sclerosis. Both conserved end residues are part of each CDR3. D genes are given only for firm matches. Not all rows give a size; the values are once, few, many and, for expanded clones, a class.

size,J,V,D,DNA,CDR3
NA,TRBJ2-3,TRBV3-1,TRBD2,TGTGCCAGCAGCCAAGGGACTAGTTCCGGAGATACGCAGTATTTT,CASSQGTSSGDTQYF
NA,TRBJ2-5,TRBV9,TRBD1,TGTGCCAGCAACAGAGATACAGGGGGCTCCCAAGAGACCCAGTACTTC,CASNRDTGGSQETQYF
NA,TRBJ1-6,TRBV7-6,NA,TGTGCCAGCAGCTTAGACCACTATAATTCACCCCTCCACTTT,CASSLDHYNSPLHF
NA,TRBJ1-4,TRBV21-1,NA,TGTTTATATAGGGGAGACCCAACTAATGAAAAACTGTTTTTT,CLYRGDPTNEKLFF
few,TRBJ2-7,TRBV20-1,TRBD1,TGCAGTGCTTATTCGGGACAGATCCTTTCCTACGAGCAGTACTTC,CSAYSGQILSYEQYF
NA,TRBJ2-3,TRBV14,TRBD2,TGTGCCAGCAGCCAAGAGCGGGGGGATACGCAGTATTTT,CASSQERGDTQYF
NA,TRBJ2-7,TRBV20-1,NA,TGCAGTGCTCGAAGGACGGGCCTAGTCTCCTACGAGCAGTACTTC,CSARRTGLVSYEQYF
NA,TRBJ1-2,TRBV20-1,NA,TGCAGTGCTAGGTCCGGCAGGGACGGCTACACCTTC,CSARSGRDGYTF
NA,TRBJ2-5,TRBV5-1,NA,TGCGCCAGCAGCTCCGGGGCAGAAGGAAGGGAGACCCAGTACTTC,CASSSGAEGRETQYF
once,TRBJ2-7,TRBV6-1,NA,TGTGCCAGCAGCAAAAACACCGGTCTCGAGCAGTACTTC,CASSKNTGLEQYF